The 26 T cell receptor beta chains listed next were all sequenced from one sample in a study of cytomegalovirus exposure and HLA in healthy donors. Amplification used 60 Vbeta primers and 13 Jbeta primers. Some clones are missing from TCRdb's copy, which holds only in-frame ones; the method was immunoSEQ multiplex PCR. The data contain approximately 130,000 clones, over 65% of them singletons. Sequenced input: PBMCs. The origin of the receptors is a man aged 45-65 years in good health and CMV-seronegative.

The J gene is TRBJ1-5, the V gene TRBV28; D call uncertain. The V end was cut by 7 bases, the J end by 0 bases, with 22 bases between. The CDR3 sequence is 18 residues long. CDR1 MDHEN and CDR2 SYDVKM come from the germline V gene. This chain's CDR3 is CASTRGRPTTYSNQPQHF. The DNA of the CDR3 is TGTGCCAGCACTCGGGGTAGACCGACAACTTATAGCAATCAGCCCCAGCATTTT.

The chain has TRBV5-1 and TRBJ1-2, with 7 bases matching TRBD1. CDR1 SGHRS and CDR2 YFSETQ come from the germline V gene. The CDR3 has 15 amino acids. V lost 4 bases, J lost 4 bases, and 10 bases stayed unmatched. CDR3 DNA: TGCGCCAGCAGCGTGGAACAGGGGAGCGGCTATGGCTACACCTTC. It translates to CASSVEQGSGYGYTF.

The chain carries TRBV18 and TRBJ1-2; a possible D gene is TRBD1 (6 bases). The V and J ends lost 4 bases and 0 bases respectively, with 9 bases between them. This CDR3 comprises 14 residues. Germline assignment: CDR1 KGHSH and CDR2 LQKENI. DNA of the CDR3: TGTGCCAGCTCACAAGGACAGACTAACTATGGCTACACCTTC. Its protein is CASSQGQTNYGYTF.

The chain uses TRBV6-1 and TRBJ1-2; 7 bases match TRBD1. Germline lookup yields CDR1 MNHNS and CDR2 SASEGT. CDR3 size: 14 residues. V was pared by 3 bases and J by 4 bases, with 5 bases of the junction left unmatched. The CDR3 bases are TGTGCCAGCAGTGACCTTGACAGGGTCTATGGCTACACCTTC. It yields the protein CASSDLDRVYGYTF.

This clone showed up just a few times. The gene calls are TRBV7-2 and TRBJ1-1; perhaps TRBD1 as D (5 bases). Germline V gene data show CDR1 as SGHTA and CDR2 as FQGNSA. V was pared by 4 bases and J by 7 bases, with 7 bases between. The CDR3 length is 11 residues. CDR3 in amino acids: CASSSTVEAFF. For the CDR3, the DNA is TGTGCCAGCAGCTCGACAGTTGAAGCTTTCTTT.

The CDR3 reads CASSSDINQPQHF. CDR3 nucleotide sequence: TGTGCCAGCAGCTCCGACATCAATCAGCCCCAGCATTTT. The rearrangement joins TRBV5-4 to TRBJ1-5, with D unclear. Looked up from germline, CDR1 is SGHNT and CDR2 is YYREEE (reference sequence). Trimming pared 3 bases from V and 3 bases from J, leaving 7 bases between. This CDR3 is 13 amino acids long.

The rearrangement links TRBV2 to TRBJ2-3; a possible D gene is TRBD2 (6 bases). The CDR3 loop spans 14 amino acids. From germline, CDR1 is SNHLY and CDR2 FYNNEI. The V gene lost 6 bases and the J gene lost 6 bases, with 16 bases spanning the gap. This chain's CDR3 is CASRRDSAIDTQYF. In DNA form, the CDR3 reads TGTGCCAGCAGAAGGGACTCCGCCATTGATACGCAGTATTTT.

This clone appeared a single time. This chain uses TRBV27 with TRBJ2-3; 10 bases align to TRBD2. The J segment lost 6 bases and the V segment lost 3 bases, leaving 6 bases of the junction unmatched. Germline CDR1 and CDR2: MNHEY and SMNVEV (reference sequence). This CDR3 is 15 amino acids long. The CDR3 reads CASSFLAGEGDTQYF. DNA for the CDR3: TGTGCCAGCAGTTTTCTAGCGGGAGAGGGGGATACGCAGTATTTT.

The chain joins TRBV11-2 to TRBJ2-1; weak D call: TRBD1 (6 bases). Trimming took off 5 bases at V and 1 base at J, with 9 bases between the two ends. The CDR3 runs to 14 residues. Germline V lookup: CDR1 SGHAT, CDR2 FQNNGV. CDR3 bases: TGTGCCAGCAGCAAGGACAGATCCTACAATGAGCAGTTCTTC. Residues: CASSKDRSYNEQFF.

The V and J genes are TRBV28 and TRBJ1-1, with D possibly matching TRBD1 (5 bases). V lost 1 base, J lost 5 bases, and 17 bases lay in between. The V gene's germline CDR1 is MDHEN and CDR2 SYDVKM. The CDR3 is made up of 16 amino acids. CDR3 sequence: CASSLSRPGRGTEAFF. The CDR3 DNA reads as TGTGCCAGCAGTTTATCCCGCCCGGGACGGGGGACTGAAGCTTTCTTT.

The chain links TRBV7-9 to TRBJ2-4; TRBD2 is a possible D gene (5 bases). Per the germline V gene, CDR1 is SEHNR and CDR2 is FQNEAQ (reference sequence). Trimming shortened V by 1 base and J by 8 bases, and 9 bases separated the two germline ends. This CDR3 contains 13 residues. DNA of the CDR3: TGTGCCAGCAGCTTAGATATGGGAGACATTCAGTACTTC. Its translation is CASSLDMGDIQYF. The variable domain in full, with the rest retrieved from reference TRBV7-9 and TRBJ2-4, is DTGVSQNPRHKITKRGQNVTFRCDPISEHNRLYWYRQTLGQGPEFLTYFQNEAQLEKSRLLSDRFSAERPKGSFSTLEIQRTEQGDSAMYLCASSLDMGDIQYFGAGTRLSVL.

V is TRBV30 and J is TRBJ2-3; TRBD2 agrees at 7 bases. Germline V gene sequence: CDR1 GTSNPN, CDR2 SVGIG (reference sequence). The CDR3 loop spans 14 amino acids. V gave up 4 bases and J gave up 4 bases; unmatched junction bases: 8. The chain's CDR3 is CAWTHGRLSDTQYF. The CDR3 DNA sequence: TGTGCCTGGACCCACGGGAGGCTTTCAGATACGCAGTATTTT.

The chain uses TRBV5-4 and TRBJ2-7; 7 nucleotides match TRBD1. Per germline, CDR1 SGHNT and CDR2 YYREEE (reference sequence). The CDR3 covers 15 residues. Unmatched junction bases numbered 5, after V lost 0 bases and J lost 2 bases. The CDR3 coding sequence is TGTGCCAGCAGCTTGGCCTCGCAGGGGGCCTACGAGCAGTACTTC. Protein product: CASSLASQGAYEQYF.

The chain recombines TRBV6-1 with TRBJ2-7; 8 bases fit TRBD2. The CDR3 spans 15 residues. J lost 3 bases, V lost 6 bases, and 10 bases had no gene match. Per the germline V gene, CDR1 is MNHNS and CDR2 is SASEGT. This chain's CDR3 is CASRPVAGGIYEQYF. CDR3 DNA: TGTGCCAGCAGACCCGTGGCGGGAGGAATCTACGAGCAGTACTTC.

The chain couples TRBV2 to TRBJ1-1; 7 bases align to TRBD1. Germline V CDR1 and CDR2: SNHLY, FYNNEI. V lost 6 bases and J lost 1; bases outside the gene matches: 5. There are 14 residues in the CDR3. Here the CDR3 DNA reads TGTGCCAGCAGCGAGGACAGGAGGAACACTGAAGCTTTCTTT. It yields the protein CASSEDRRNTEAFF.

The chain recombines TRBV6-6 with TRBJ2-5; 7 nucleotides align to TRBD1. V lost 0 bases to trimming and J lost 10 bases; unmatched junction nucleotides: 8. The CDR3 runs 14 residues. CDR1 MNHNY and CDR2 SVGAGI come from the germline V gene (reference sequence). The CDR3 DNA reads as TGTGCCAGCAGTTACTCGGGGACAGTCAATGACCAGTACTTC. Translation gives CASSYSGTVNDQYF.

This clone was picked up many times. CDR3 loop: CASSGEVTGLAGANVLTF. In nucleotides, the CDR3 is TGTGCCAGCAGTGGGGAAGTTACAGGGCTGGCTGGGGCCAACGTCCTGACTTTC. The V call is TRBV2, the J call TRBJ2-6; D might be TRBD1 (6 bases). The CDR3 is 18 amino acids. Trimming took off 4 bases at V and 2 bases at J, with 18 bases between the two ends. Germline V gene sequence: CDR1 SNHLY, CDR2 FYNNEI.

The rearrangement links TRBV30 to TRBJ2-7; 8 positions match TRBD2. Germline CDR1 reads GTSNPN; CDR2 reads SVGIG (reference sequence). This CDR3 has 15 residues. V shed 5 bases and J 0 bases; nucleotides not matched to a gene: 9. CDR3 region: CAWGTREVASYEQYF. CDR3 DNA sequence: TGTGCCTGGGGGACGCGGGAGGTGGCCTCCTACGAGCAGTACTTC.

This chain uses TRBV28 with TRBJ2-7; tentative D call: TRBD1 (5 bases). CDR3 size: 13 residues. V was shortened by 6 bases and J by 0 bases, with 9 bases between the two germline ends. CDR1 and CDR2 from the germline V gene are MDHEN and SYDVKM. The CDR3 nucleotides are TGTGCCAGCAGGGAAGGGGTCTCCTACGAGCAGTACTTC. It yields the protein CASREGVSYEQYF.

V and J are TRBV5-5 and TRBJ2-7, with D possibly matching TRBD1 (6 bases). Per the germline V gene, CDR1 is SGHKS and CDR2 is YYEKEE (reference sequence). V dropped 0 bases and J dropped 6 bases, with 13 bases sitting between them. This CDR3 spans 14 amino acids. As DNA, the CDR3 is TGTGCCAGCAGCTTGGGCCAGGGGATGGGCGAGCAGTACTTC. The encoded protein is CASSLGQGMGEQYF.

The chain employs TRBV10-2 and TRBJ1-5, with 7 bases matching TRBD1. The CDR3 is 14 residues long. Germline V gene lookup returns CDR1 WSHSY and CDR2 SAAADI. The trim removed 7 bases at V and 2 bases at J, leaving 5 bases unmatched. The CDR3 here is CASTGQSGNQPQHF. The CDR3 DNA follows: TGCGCCAGCACGGGACAGAGTGGCAATCAGCCCCAGCATTTT.

The chain carries TRBV5-6 and TRBJ2-7, with a possible D match to TRBD2 (6 bases). Trimming left V 3 bases short and J 0 bases short, with 16 bases between. Germline CDR1 and CDR2: SGHDT and YYEEEE. There are 16 residues in the CDR3. CDR3 bases: TGTGCCAGCAGCTCGAGCACCCGGGGGAGCTCCTACGAGCAGTACTTC. Its protein is CASSSSTRGSSYEQYF.

The chain links TRBV6-6 to TRBJ2-7; 7 bases agree with TRBD1. The germline gives CDR1 MNHNY, CDR2 SVGAGI (reference sequence). The trim removed 2 bases at V and 2 bases at J, leaving 6 bases unmatched. The CDR3 extends over 15 amino acids. CDR3: CASSYDTGVAYEQYF. DNA for the CDR3: TGTGCCAGCAGTTACGATACAGGGGTAGCCTACGAGCAGTACTTC.

The chain links TRBV10-3 to TRBJ2-7, with D tentatively TRBD2 (6 bases). The CDR3 extends over 14 amino acids. Deletions cut 3 bases from V and 3 bases from J, with 12 bases between. CDR1 is ENHRY, CDR2 SYGVKD, per germline. For the CDR3, the DNA is TGTGCCATCAGTGAAATGGAGGGCGGCTACGAGCAGTACTTC. Its translation: CAISEMEGGYEQYF.

J is TRBJ2-3 and V is TRBV18; D might be TRBD2 (6 bases). The CDR3 loop spans 15 amino acids. The V gene lost 1 base and the J gene lost 2 bases, with 10 bases spanning the gap. Germline V lookup: CDR1 KGHSH, CDR2 LQKENI. CDR3 residues: CASSPRDSNTDTQYF. The CDR3 nucleotides read TGTGCCAGCTCACCACGGGACTCCAACACAGATACGCAGTATTTT.

V and J are TRBV2 and TRBJ2-7, with 7 bases lining up with TRBD2. With 5 bases clipped from V and 6 bases from J, the junction kept 7 bases outside the gene matches. Germline values: CDR1 SNHLY, CDR2 FYNNEI. The length of the CDR3 is 13 residues. The CDR3 is CASSFAGASEQYF. The CDR3 region has the DNA TGTGCCAGCAGTTTCGCGGGAGCAAGCGAGCAGTACTTC.